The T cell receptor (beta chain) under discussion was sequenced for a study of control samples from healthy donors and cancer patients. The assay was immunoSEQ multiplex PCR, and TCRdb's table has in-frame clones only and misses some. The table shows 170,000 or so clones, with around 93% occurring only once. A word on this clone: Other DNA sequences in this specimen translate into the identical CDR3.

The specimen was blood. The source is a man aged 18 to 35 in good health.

The CDR3 protein is CASSLGQGEAFF. CDR3 in DNA: TGCGCCAGCAGCTTGGGACAGGGTGAAGCTTTCTTT. The chain combines TRBV5-1 with TRBJ1-1, with 7 bases fitting TRBD1. V dropped 0 bases and J dropped 7; count of bases not matched to a gene: 0. Germline CDR1 reads SGHRS; CDR2 reads YFSETQ. The CDR3 spans 12 residues.